Listed here are 3 T cell receptor beta chains from one sample, sequenced in a study of T cell repertoires in cytomegalovirus infection. TCRdb ran MiXCR on the reads and lists one entry per CDR3 protein. There are fewer than 1,000,000 distinct CDR3 sequences in the sample; around 30% occur only once, and 11% to 15% lies in the top ten. No antigen is known for these receptors. The sequencing here drew on cultured CD8+ T cells from PBMCs, taken from culture after CMV antigen stimulation. These TCRs come from a human donor in good health (CMV status not recorded). Some clones in this sample may be carry-over from other donors' samples.

This clonotype was counted between two and nine times. This rearrangement joins TRBV5-8 to TRBJ2-7; 8 bases map to TRBD1. Per germline, CDR1 SGHTS and CDR2 YDEGEE. The V segment lost 2 bases and the J segment 2 bases; nucleotides outside the gene matches: 3. The CDR3 has 14 residues. CDR3 sequence: CASSFWDRPYEQYF. In DNA, the CDR3 is TGTGCCAGCAGCTTCTGGGACAGGCCCTACGAGCAGTACTTC. The full variable domain, its missing parts supplied by reference TRBV5-8 and TRBJ2-7, is EAGVTQSPTHLIKTRGQQATLRCSPISGHTSVYWYQQALGLGLQFLLWYDEGEERNRGNFPPRFSGRQFPNYSSELNVNALELEDSALYLCASSFWDRPYEQYFGPGTRLTVT.

A word on this clonotype: This may come from a read error, since a much larger clone is one base off. The chain couples TRBV7-6 to TRBJ1-2; 9 bases map to TRBD1. Germline V gene sequence: CDR1 SGHVS, CDR2 FNYEAQ. The CDR3 length is 15 residues. The CDR3 spells CVSSSLTGGRDGYTF. CDR3 nucleotides: TGTGTCAGCAGCTCTTTGACAGGGGGTCGAGATGGCTACACCTTC.

V gene TRBV7-6 combines with J gene TRBJ2-2; 8 bases agree with TRBD1. Trimming cost V 4 bases and J 0 bases; bases outside gene matches: 7. Looked up from germline, CDR1 is SGHVS and CDR2 is FNYEAQ. This CDR3 region has 17 residues. The CDR3 reads CASSSGQEITNTGELFF. Here the CDR3 DNA reads TGTGCCAGCAGCTCGGGACAGGAGATTACGAACACCGGGGAGCTGTTTTTT. The complete variable domain, with remaining parts taken from reference TRBV7-6 and TRBJ2-2, reads GAGVSQSPRYKVTKRGQDVALRCDPISGHVSLYWYRQALGQGPEFLTYFNYEAQQDKSGLPNDRFSAERPEGSISTLTIQRTEQRDSAMYRCASSSGQEITNTGELFFGEGSRLTVL.